The present entry profiles one TCR beta chain with its context. Its specific antigen is unknown. The input lacks base qualities; no much larger clone sits a single base away. Based on the germline V gene, the CDR1 and CDR2 sequences are SGHTA and FQGNSA. The trim is 5 bases for V and 2 bases for J, with a gap of 12 bases between the germline ends. The CDR3 covers 14 residues, taking in both the cysteine and the phenylalanine. CDR3 DNA only is kept here, 42 bases in frame from base 1. Each collaborating institution followed its own protocols to collect whole blood in K2EDTA tubes. Collaborator samples were shipped for TCRbeta analysis as frozen whole blood, isolated PBMCs, or DNA extracted from either sample type. These data are taken from a study of blood T cell repertoires in COVID-19 (dated by TCRdb to 2018 to 2020). General notes on the study: Samples from collaborators originated in the United States, Italy and Spain and spanned both the acute and convalescent phases of COVID-19. Where available, HLA class I and class II types were obtained from metadata supplied by the sample provider rather than from assay-based typing. The samples were drawn from the first 160 participants of the ongoing ImmuneRACE study and from some 1,300 subjects provided by 6 global collaborators. Sample metadata almost always included a de-identified subject ID, COVID-19 status, age in years and sex. The repertoires were released in a freely available public database meant as a resource for research on the immune response to SARS-CoV-2. The dataset comprised deeply sampled blood TCRbeta repertoires from subjects exposed to, actively infected with, or recovered from COVID-19. The material from the prospective study consisted of cDNA or gDNA derived from T cells, B-cell-depleted T cells, or PBMCs.

TCRbeta CDR3 regions were amplified from genomic DNA by means of the immunoSEQ Assay, a bias-controlled multiplex PCR. The authors' analysis ran thus. Within the assay, amplification of reference gene primers was used to estimate how many nucleated cells each sample contained. Sequence reads were collapsed and filtered to measure the absolute abundance of every unique TCRbeta CDR3 rearrangement. For each sample, productive Simpson clonality was calculated as the square root of Simpson's diversity index across productive rearrangements. The clones in this table, taken by TCRdb from immuneACCESS, are in-frame only. Not every clone is retained; where verified, under half of the shortfall comes from an unresolved V gene, and the cause of the rest is unknown. That table furnishes V, J and clone size, whereas the DNA furnished D and trimming. The sample data list about 180,000 clones, and roughly 84% of these were observed just once. More than 1.5% of the sample rests with the top ten.

Study-wide conclusions, independent of this receptor: The quantity of clinical and demographic metadata differed by source and by participant and was supplied without curation.

The sequence was obtained from a human donor in a cohort sampled during active COVID-19. The sequence links TRBV7-2 to TRBJ2-5; TRBD2 is a weak D gene call, 6 bases matching. What was sequenced was peripheral blood. The CDR3 loop reads CASSLSGTQETQYF. Here is the DNA: TGTGCCAGCAGCCTTAGCGGTACACAAGAGACCCAGTACTTC.